Listed here is a single T cell receptor beta chain. Its antigen is unknown. The CDR3 is 18 residues long. Germline assignment: CDR1 SGHRS and CDR2 YFSETQ. This entry is derived from a study of monozygotic twins with inflammatory bowel disease. Study-wide results and caveats: TCRbeta diversity (inverse Simpson) was lower in IBD patients than in healthy co-twins. Fewer shared clonotypes with others were found in IBD patients than in healthy twins, especially with disease activity.

Used for each TCR library was about 3.5 ug of total RNA. PCR of TCRalpha and TCRbeta cDNA was nested, with two rounds of around 15 and 9 cycles. Using the 5' RACE reads, TCRdb records one entry per CDR3 protein without DNA. The sample has approximately 140,000 distinct CDR3 sequences. This chain uses TRBV5-1 with TRBJ2-3; TCRdb lists TRBD2, though no DNA is available to test this call. The sequenced sample consisted of blood. The source is a human donor with ulcerative colitis or Crohn's disease, or a healthy co-twin of an affected twin (not recorded which). CDR3 sequence reads: CASSLVFTSDPSTDTQYF.